This T cell receptor beta chain was identified during a study of CD4 T cells in relation to SARS-CoV-2 and coronaviruses. The unexposed donors gave CD4+ T cells in about 2010-2019, prior to COVID-19. Isolation of CD4+ T cells took place after about eleven days in culture. The ends were cut back, 0 bases at V and 5 bases at J, with 10 bases in the middle. The CDR3 totals 15 residues. CDR1 LGHNA and CDR2 YNFKEQ come from the germline V gene. Assay: immunoSEQ multiplex PCR; the TCRdb copy retains only in-frame clones and omits some. The sample yields about 21,000 clones, roughly three quarters seen once. This clone was picked up a small number of times. Its antigen is unidentified.

The rearrangement links TRBV4-2 to TRBJ2-2; D possibly corresponds to TRBD2 (6 bases). This clonotype was sampled from a human donor in good health. The sample comprised CD4+ T cells from PBMCs, cultured in vitro. CDR3 residues: CASSQEYGTTGELFF. DNA for the CDR3: TGTGCCAGCAGCCAAGAATACGGGACTACCGGGGAGCTGTTTTTT.